These 31 T cell receptor beta chains came from one sample sequenced in a study of T cells expressing NK-cell markers. TCRdb re-called the 5' RACE reads and gives one entry per CDR3 protein, without DNA. Its listing shows some 440,000 distinct CDR3 sequences. Sequences were obtained from blood T cells: a sorted CD56 or NKG2C T cell subset, CD4+ or CD8+ T cells, or bulk PBMC T cells (not recorded which). These receptors originate from a woman aged 50 to 60 in good health.

J is TRBJ2-1 and V is TRBV19; TCRdb calls TRBD2, which cannot be checked without DNA. CDR1 is LNHDA, CDR2 SQIVND, per germline (reference sequence). The CDR3 extends over 15 amino acids. This CDR3 is CASSTIAGGYNEQFF.

V and J are TRBV5-1 and TRBJ2-5; TCRdb names TRBD1, which stays unverified in the absence of DNA. Germline V gene lookup returns CDR1 SGHRS and CDR2 YFSETQ. This CDR3 has 13 amino acids. CDR3 sequence: CASCRGEKETQYF.

V is TRBV20-1 and J is TRBJ2-1. Germline lookup yields CDR1 DFQATT and CDR2 SNEGSKA (reference sequence). CDR3 length: 15 amino acids. CDR3 loop: CSARALLRTSNEQFF.

V gene TRBV27 combines with J gene TRBJ2-3; TCRdb's assignment of TRBD1 cannot be checked, as there is no DNA. This CDR3 is built from 14 residues. The germline gives CDR1 MNHEY, CDR2 SMNVEV (reference sequence). The CDR3 loop reads CASSFNRGRDTQYF.

The chain recombines TRBV25-1 with TRBJ2-1; the TRBD2 assignment by TCRdb is unverifiable without DNA. In germline, CDR1 is MGHDK, CDR2 SYGVNS. The CDR3 totals 14 residues. The CDR3 region is CASSIGTKYNEQFF.

The genes are TRBV20-1 and TRBJ1-4. Germline CDR1 and CDR2: DFQATT and SNEGSKA (reference sequence). This CDR3 has 15 amino acids. The CDR3 loop reads CSARVSGLINEKLFF.

The chain has TRBV2 and TRBJ2-1; TCRdb selects TRBD2, and the lack of DNA leaves this call unchecked. The CDR3 contains 14 residues. Germline CDR1 SNHLY, CDR2 FYNNEI. The CDR3 reads CASSRLAWASEQFF. Full variable domain (rest looked up from reference TRBV2 and TRBJ2-1): EPEVTQTPSHQVTQMGQEVILRCVPISNHLYFYWYRQILGQKVEFLVSFYNNEISEKSEIFDDQFSVERPDGSNFTLKIRSTKLEDSAMYFCASSRLAWASEQFFGPGTRLTVL.

CDR3 amino acids: CASGLVLGAGGGEQYF. This sequence joins TRBV12-5 and TRBJ2-7; TCRdb names TRBD2, which stays unverified in the absence of DNA. The germline CDR1 and CDR2 sequences are LGHNT and FRNRAP. The CDR3 runs 16 residues.

The rearrangement uses TRBV7-9 and TRBJ2-3; checking the TCRdb D call of TRBD2 is not possible without DNA. The CDR3 consists of 14 residues. CDR1 is SEHNR, CDR2 FQNEAQ, per germline (reference sequence). CDR3 loop: CASRPPGGLETQYF.

The CDR3 region is CSAPVGVDTQYF. The V gene is TRBV20-1, the J gene TRBJ2-3. Per germline, CDR1 DFQATT and CDR2 SNEGSKA (reference sequence). This CDR3 is built from 12 residues.

The chain carries TRBV9 and TRBJ2-2; without DNA, the TCRdb call of TRBD2 cannot be checked. The CDR3 extends over 13 amino acids. Germline lookup yields CDR1 SGDLS and CDR2 YYNGEE. CDR3: CASSTSGSVELFF.

The rearrangement uses TRBV6-5 and TRBJ2-1; TCRdb proposes TRBD1, but this gene call is untestable without DNA. This CDR3 contains 14 residues. Germline assignment: CDR1 MNHEY and CDR2 SVGAGI. CDR3 amino acids: CASSWTPGWSEQFF.

CDR3: CSVATSRDPYGYTF. V and J are TRBV29-1 and TRBJ1-2; no DNA is available, so the TRBD1 call from TCRdb remains unchecked. The CDR3 length is 14 residues. Germline assignment: CDR1 SQVTM and CDR2 ANQGSEA.

This chain joins TRBV5-1 and TRBJ2-1; the D gene TCRdb calls, TRBD2, cannot be checked with no DNA. The CDR3 length is 17 residues. Germline CDR1 SGHRS, CDR2 YFSETQ. CDR3 protein: CASSLEGLPPTNNEQFF.

The chain recombines TRBV30 with TRBJ2-1; the D call from TCRdb, TRBD2, cannot be confirmed without DNA. The CDR3 sequence is 16 residues long. Germline V CDR1 and CDR2: GTSNPN, SVGIG (reference sequence). CDR3 residues: CAWTRGLAGSTIEQFF.

J is TRBJ2-1 and V is TRBV9; the TCRdb D gene call, TRBD2, has no DNA to confirm it. Germline-derived CDR1 and CDR2 are SGDLS and YYNGEE. The CDR3 has 17 residues. CDR3 in amino acids: CASSFGLAEGGYNEQFF.

The rearrangement links TRBV7-2 to TRBJ2-1. This CDR3 spans 15 amino acids. From germline, CDR1 is SGHTA and CDR2 FQGNSA. The CDR3 reads CASSLVIASYNEQFF.

This sequence joins TRBV7-9 and TRBJ2-3. CDR1 SEHNR and CDR2 FQNEAQ come from the germline V gene (reference sequence). The CDR3 extends over 14 amino acids. The CDR3 sequence: CASSKSASTDTQYF.

This chain links TRBV9 with TRBJ2-7; TCRdb selects TRBD1, and the lack of DNA leaves this call unchecked. The CDR3 is 14 residues long. Germline loops: CDR1 SGDLS, CDR2 YYNGEE. The CDR3 protein is CASSASTGGFEQYF.

V is TRBV7-9 and J is TRBJ1-6; the TRBD1 assignment by TCRdb is unverifiable without DNA. The germline CDR1 and CDR2 sequences are SEHNR and FQNEAQ (reference sequence). CDR3 size: 14 residues. CDR3 sequence reads: CASSQEDRNSPLHF.

The chain recombines TRBV20-1 with TRBJ2-1; the TRBD2 assignment by TCRdb is unverifiable without DNA. The CDR3 sequence is 14 residues long. From germline, CDR1 is DFQATT and CDR2 SNEGSKA (reference sequence). CDR3 protein: CSATLAGNDNEQFF.

The J gene is TRBJ2-7, the V gene TRBV6-5; without DNA, the TCRdb call of TRBD1 cannot be checked. The CDR3 is 18 amino acids. From germline, CDR1 is MNHEY and CDR2 SVGAGI. The CDR3 is CASRNRGVYRGKENEQYF.

CDR3 protein: CASSFLSGPDIQYF. The chain recombines TRBV7-9 with TRBJ2-4. Germline V CDR1 and CDR2: SEHNR, FQNEAQ (reference sequence). The CDR3 loop spans 14 amino acids. Filled out from reference TRBV7-9 and TRBJ2-4, the complete variable domain reads DTGVSQNPRHKITKRGQNVTFRCDPISEHNRLYWYRQTLGQGPEFLTYFQNEAQLEKSRLLSDRFSAERPKGSFSTLEIQRTEQGDSAMYLCASSFLSGPDIQYFGAGTRLSVL.

This chain connects TRBV20-1 to TRBJ2-2. The CDR3 totals 13 residues. Looked up from germline, CDR1 is DFQATT and CDR2 is SNEGSKA (reference sequence). This chain's CDR3 is CSATLGLAGELFF.

The chain carries TRBV12-5 and TRBJ2-1; TCRdb reports TRBD2, a call that lacks DNA to check it against. This CDR3 contains 14 residues. Germline V gene data show CDR1 as LGHNT and CDR2 as FRNRAP. The CDR3 reads CASAAGLAENEQFF.

The chain uses TRBV5-1 and TRBJ1-4. Germline lookup yields CDR1 SGHRS and CDR2 YFSETQ. The CDR3 has 15 amino acids. The CDR3 spells CASSLAGIGSEKLFF.

The chain links TRBV5-1 to TRBJ2-4; the D gene TCRdb calls, TRBD1, cannot be checked with no DNA. This CDR3 region has 15 residues. CDR1 is SGHRS and CDR2 is YFSETQ in the germline V gene. CDR3 protein: CASRTGQNLVDIQYF.

The rearrangement uses TRBV27 and TRBJ1-2. This CDR3 has 18 amino acids. Germline CDR1 and CDR2: MNHEY and SMNVEV (reference sequence). The CDR3 here is CASSPHRTPTRANYGYTF.

The chain uses TRBV27 and TRBJ2-3; absent DNA, TCRdb's TRBD1 call cannot be checked. CDR3 length equals 15 residues. Germline-derived CDR1 and CDR2 are MNHEY and SMNVEV (reference sequence). CDR3 region: CASSLRDGFTDTQYF.

The V gene is TRBV10-3, the J gene TRBJ2-1; TCRdb designates TRBD2, a call that cannot be tested without DNA. CDR1 ENHRY and CDR2 SYGVKD come from the germline V gene. The CDR3 is 16 amino acids. The CDR3 reads CAISATSGISRNEQFF.

The chain combines TRBV29-1 with TRBJ2-4; with no DNA, the TCRdb D assignment of TRBD1 cannot be verified. CDR1 is SQVTM, CDR2 ANQGSEA, per germline. This CDR3 has 14 amino acids. The CDR3 sequence is CSVAYTDRGNIQYF.